This T cell receptor (beta chain) was retrieved from a study of vaccination effects on CD4 cells after COVID-19. Overall study: The post-vaccine samples were taken, at the median, 72 days after the second dose.

Before any sequencing was done, the ViraFEST assay used viral peptide pools to expand antigen-specific CD4+ T cells. The culture ran for about 11 days, and then CD4+ T cells were isolated. Each participant was given two doses of one vaccine (BNT162b2 or mRNA-1273). Neither prior SARS-CoV-2 infection nor positive nucleocapsid antibodies were present in the vaccine recipients. Replacing half the medium with IL-2 medium was done on days 3 and 7. Broader study findings: Pronounced clonal contraction occurred in clones induced by infection and by vaccine late after vaccination.

The V end was cut by 6 bases, the J end by 6 bases, with 12 bases between. CDR1 and CDR2 (germline): MNHEY, SVGAGI. The CDR3 is made up of 13 amino acids. There are a few counts of this clone. Its antigen is not known. Data came from immunoSEQ multiplex PCR; TCRdb stores just in-frame clones and leaves some out. This table has fewer than 30,000 clones, less than 75% appearing once. This chain connects TRBV6-5 to TRBJ2-1; maybe TRBD1 (6 bases). Material: CD4+ T cells from PBMCs cultured with SARS-CoV-2 spike peptides, obtained after COVID-19 vaccination. This TCR was sampled from a human donor who received a COVID-19 vaccine. The CDR3 DNA sequence: TGTGCCAGCAGATCACAGGGTGTCAATGAGCAGTTCTTC. Translation gives CASRSQGVNEQFF.